The clone carrying this T cell receptor (beta chain) was seen at least ten times. V lost 2 bases to trimming and J lost 7 bases; unmatched junction nucleotides: 10. Germline V gives CDR1 MNHEY, CDR2 SVGAGI. The CDR3 sequence is 16 residues long. The sample is drawn from a study of blood T cells in healthy people across ages. Through a sample-barcoded 5' primer and a J-beta primer mix, a second PCR was run for roughly 7 to 11 cycles. MiXCR, applied by TCRdb to the 5' RACE reads, yields one record per CDR3 protein. The repertoire holds 870,000 or so distinct CDR3 sequences, with around 26% as singletons. Researchers report isolating at least 6.5 million PBMCs per sample.

Sample: blood. V is TRBV6-5 and J is TRBJ1-4; TRBD1 matches at 7 bases. This clonotype was obtained from an elderly woman in good health. CDR3 sequence reads: CASSYDIDRASEKLFF. The DNA of the CDR3 is TGTGCCAGCAGTTACGACATAGACAGGGCAAGTGAAAAACTGTTTTTT.